This T cell receptor (beta chain) was recovered during a study of cytotoxic CD8 clonotypes in ibrutinib-treated CLL. Study summary: Samples yielded averages of approximately 260,000 productive templates and 94,082 productive rearrangements. Study results and caveats: The clonality rise at ibrutinib response reflected private clonotype expansion. Investigators sampled sustained-remission and progressing patients at differing times.

Deep sequencing aimed at 1 in 200,000 to 1 in 1 million T cells' resolution. Measured with immunoSEQ multiplex PCR; TCRdb has only the in-frame clones, and not every one. The sample contains 200,000 or so clones, 79% of which appear only once. V was cut by 10 bases and J by 0 bases, with 11 bases left in between. The germline V gene encodes CDR1 MNHNY and CDR2 SVGAGI (reference sequence). The CDR3 extends over 13 amino acids. Concerning this clone: The antigen remains unidentified.

The rearrangement links TRBV6-6 to TRBJ2-3, with TRBD1 as a possible D gene (5 bases). This clonotype was sampled from a human donor with chronic lymphocytic leukemia. The source material was PBMCs, sampled after 12 months of ibrutinib treatment. The CDR3 DNA is TGTGCCACCCAAGGGGCTAGCACAGATACGCAGTATTTT. Its translation is CATQGASTDTQYF.